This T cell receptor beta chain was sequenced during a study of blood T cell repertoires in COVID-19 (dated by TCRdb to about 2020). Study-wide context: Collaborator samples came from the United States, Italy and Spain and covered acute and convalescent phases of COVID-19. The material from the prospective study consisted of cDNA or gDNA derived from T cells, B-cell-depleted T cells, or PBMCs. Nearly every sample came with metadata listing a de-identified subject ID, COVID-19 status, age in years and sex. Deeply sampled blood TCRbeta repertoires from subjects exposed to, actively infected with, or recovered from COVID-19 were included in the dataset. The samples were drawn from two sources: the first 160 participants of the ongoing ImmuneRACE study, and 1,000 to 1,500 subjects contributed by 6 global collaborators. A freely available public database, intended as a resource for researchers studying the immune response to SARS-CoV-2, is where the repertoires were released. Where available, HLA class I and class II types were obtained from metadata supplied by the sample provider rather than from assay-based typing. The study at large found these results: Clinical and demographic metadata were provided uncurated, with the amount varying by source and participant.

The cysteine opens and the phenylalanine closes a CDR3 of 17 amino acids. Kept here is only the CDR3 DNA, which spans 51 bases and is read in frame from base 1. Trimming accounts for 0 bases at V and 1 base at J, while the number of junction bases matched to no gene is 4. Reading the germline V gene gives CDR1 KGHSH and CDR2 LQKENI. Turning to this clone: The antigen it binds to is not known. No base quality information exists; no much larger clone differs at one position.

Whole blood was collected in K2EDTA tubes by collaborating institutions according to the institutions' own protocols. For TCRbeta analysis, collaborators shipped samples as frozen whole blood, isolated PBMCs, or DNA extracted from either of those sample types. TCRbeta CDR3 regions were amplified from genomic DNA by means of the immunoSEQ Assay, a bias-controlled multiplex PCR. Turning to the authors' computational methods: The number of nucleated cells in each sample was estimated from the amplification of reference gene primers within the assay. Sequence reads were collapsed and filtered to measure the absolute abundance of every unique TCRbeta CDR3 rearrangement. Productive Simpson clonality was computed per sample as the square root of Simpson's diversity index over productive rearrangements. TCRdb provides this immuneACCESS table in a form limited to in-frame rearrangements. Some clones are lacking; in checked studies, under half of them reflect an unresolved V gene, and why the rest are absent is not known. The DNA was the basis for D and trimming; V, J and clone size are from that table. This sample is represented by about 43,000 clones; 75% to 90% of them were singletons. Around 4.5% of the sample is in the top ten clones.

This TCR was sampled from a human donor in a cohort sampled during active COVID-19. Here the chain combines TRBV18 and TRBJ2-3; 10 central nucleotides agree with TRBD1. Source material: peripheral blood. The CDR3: CASSPPVTGGGTDTQYF. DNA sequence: TGTGCCAGCTCACCACCCGTGACAGGGGGCGGCACAGATACGCAGTATTTT.